One and the same sample provided the 31 T cell receptor beta chains below, sequenced in a study of blood T cell repertoires in COVID-19. Repertoires were generated with immunoSEQ multiplex PCR, while TCRdb's copy carries only in-frame clones and drops some. The sample holds roughly 140,000 clones, about four fifths seen once. Source material: peripheral blood. The receptor source for this set is a man aged 55 to 70 with acute or convalescent COVID-19.

The chain carries TRBV2 and TRBJ1-6; the match to TRBD1 covers 8 bases. The CDR3 extends over 14 amino acids. Germline loops: CDR1 SNHLY, CDR2 FYNNEI. J was trimmed by 7 bases and V by 6 bases; bases with no gene match: 5. The CDR3, as DNA: TGTGCCAGCAGCCCCAGACAGGGGAATTCACCCCTCCACTTT. Amino acids: CASSPRQGNSPLHF. Using reference TRBV2 and TRBJ1-6 for the parts outside the CDR3, the full variable domain is EPEVTQTPSHQVTQMGQEVILRCVPISNHLYFYWYRQILGQKVEFLVSFYNNEISEKSEIFDDQFSVERPDGSNFTLKIRSTKLEDSAMYFCASSPRQGNSPLHFGNGTRLTVT.

The chain is built from TRBV6-5 and TRBJ1-2; tentatively, D is TRBD1 (6 bases). This CDR3 comprises 15 residues. V lost 2 bases, J lost 4 bases, and 14 bases lay in between. CDR1 MNHEY and CDR2 SVGAGI come from the germline V gene. The CDR3 DNA follows: TGTGCCAGCAGTTACGGACAGTTTTTAATCTATGGCTACACCTTC. Translation gives CASSYGQFLIYGYTF.

J is TRBJ2-1 and V is TRBV7-9; 10 bases are a match to TRBD2. From germline, CDR1 is SEHNR and CDR2 FQNEAQ (reference sequence). This CDR3 is built from 16 residues. V was clipped by 1 base and J by 6 bases; unmatched bases: 6. This CDR3 reads CASSLVSPSGSNEQFF. CDR3 bases: TGTGCCAGCAGCTTAGTCAGCCCTAGCGGGAGCAATGAGCAGTTCTTC.

This clone appeared a single time. The rearrangement joins TRBV6-6 to TRBJ2-5, with D maybe TRBD1 (6 bases). The V end was cut by 6 bases, the J end by 3 bases, with 17 bases between. This CDR3 spans 15 amino acids. Germline CDR1 reads MNHNY; CDR2 reads SVGAGI (reference sequence). CDR3 sequence reads: CASSSGTTKKETQYF. The CDR3 bases are TGTGCCAGCAGCTCCGGGACAACCAAGAAAGAGACCCAGTACTTC.

J is TRBJ2-3 and V is TRBV7-3; 8 bases line up with TRBD1. The trim removed 0 bases at V and 4 bases at J, leaving 3 bases unmatched. The germline V gene encodes CDR1 SGHTA and CDR2 FQGTGA. CDR3 size: 15 residues. The CDR3 here is CASSLTPTGADTQYF. The CDR3, as DNA: TGTGCCAGCAGCTTAACCCCGACAGGGGCAGATACGCAGTATTTT.

The chain links TRBV2 to TRBJ1-4; 8 bases agree with TRBD1. This CDR3 spans 15 amino acids. The V gene's germline CDR1 is SNHLY and CDR2 FYNNEI. J gave up 8 bases and V 4 bases, and 9 bases lay outside the gene matches. The CDR3 DNA sequence: TGTGCCAGCAGTGCCTTGACAGGGGCTGGGGAAAAACTGTTTTTT. This codes for CASSALTGAGEKLFF.

This sequence joins TRBV12-5 and TRBJ1-2; possibly TRBD1 for D (6 bases). The V gene's germline CDR1 is LGHNT and CDR2 FRNRAP. The V gene lost 1 base and the J gene lost 3 bases, with 9 bases spanning the gap. The CDR3 consists of 14 residues. This CDR3 is CASGLGKGDYGYTF. The CDR3 DNA is TGTGCTAGTGGTTTGGGTAAGGGGGACTATGGCTACACCTTC.

This clone has a single count. V usage is TRBV2 and J usage is TRBJ2-3, with D uncertain. This CDR3 is 11 amino acids long. Per germline, CDR1 SNHLY and CDR2 FYNNEI. Trimming pared 6 bases from V and 5 bases from J, leaving 6 bases between. CDR3 coding DNA: TGTGCCAGCAGACTACAAGATACGCAGTATTTT. Encoded protein: CASRLQDTQYF.

The rearrangement uses TRBV28 and TRBJ1-2; TRBD1 is a possible D gene (6 bases). The CDR3 loop spans 15 amino acids. Trimming took off 1 base at V and 2 bases at J, with 11 bases between the two ends. Germline loops: CDR1 MDHEN, CDR2 SYDVKM. For the CDR3, the DNA is TGTGCCAGCAGTTTATTAGGGGGTCAAAACTATGGCTACACCTTC. Its translation is CASSLLGGQNYGYTF.

This chain connects TRBV2 to TRBJ1-2, with 9 positions matching TRBD1. This CDR3 is built from 13 residues. Germline CDR1 is SNHLY and CDR2 is FYNNEI. Trimming cost V 6 bases and J 6 bases; bases outside gene matches: 5. The DNA for the CDR3 is TGTGCCAGCAGCCGGGACAGGGAGGATGGCTACACCTTC. It encodes CASSRDREDGYTF.

CDR3 residues: CASSPVREASYEQYF. The CDR3 region has the DNA TGTGCCAGCAGTCCGGTCCGGGAGGCGTCCTACGAGCAGTACTTC. The V and J genes are TRBV6-5 and TRBJ2-7; TRBD2 aligns across 7 bases. Trimming at V came to 5 bases and at J to 1 base, leaving 8 bases not matched to a gene. Germline CDR1 reads MNHEY; CDR2 reads SVGAGI. The CDR3 has 15 amino acids.

The V gene is TRBV28, the J gene TRBJ1-5, with D possibly matching TRBD1 (6 bases). CDR3 length: 15 residues. V was clipped by 5 bases and J by 4 bases, with 15 bases between them. Per germline, CDR1 MDHEN and CDR2 SYDVKM. CDR3 sequence reads: CASSPPRQANQPQHF. In nucleotides, the CDR3 is TGTGCCAGCAGTCCGCCTCGACAGGCTAATCAGCCCCAGCATTTT. Looking up the rest from reference TRBV28 and TRBJ1-5 gives the full variable domain: DVKVTQSSRYLVKRTGEKVFLECVQDMDHENMFWYRQDPGLGLRLIYFSYDVKMKEKGDIPEGYSVSREKKERFSLILESASTNQTSMYLCASSPPRQANQPQHFGDGTRLSIL.

The V and J genes are TRBV10-2 and TRBJ2-7, with 10 bases identical to TRBD2. With 10 bases clipped from V and 6 bases from J, the junction kept 12 bases outside the gene matches. Looked up from germline, CDR1 is WSHSY and CDR2 is SAAADI. The length of the CDR3 is 14 residues. As DNA, the CDR3 is TGCGCCATCGGCGGAGCGGGGGGGCTCGGCGAGCAGTACTTC. It is translated as CAIGGAGGLGEQYF.

The chain joins TRBV7-2 to TRBJ2-7, with 7 positions matching TRBD2. V was clipped by 5 bases and J by 4 bases; unmatched bases: 5. Germline CDR1 SGHTA, CDR2 FQGNSA. The CDR3 is 13 residues long. The CDR3 sequence is CASSRGSLYEQYF. In nucleotides, the CDR3 is TGTGCCAGCAGCCGCGGGAGTTTGTACGAGCAGTACTTC.

The J gene is TRBJ2-7, the V gene TRBV3-1 (or the pseudogene TRBV3-2); D ambiguous. CDR3 size: 14 residues. The germline V gene has CDR1 LGHDT and CDR2 YNNKEL (reference sequence). V was shortened by 0 bases and J by 2 bases, with 8 bases between the two germline ends. The CDR3 bases are TGTGCCAGCAGCCAAGAGAGTCTCCCCTACGAGCAGTACTTC. Protein sequence: CASSQESLPYEQYF.

This sequence joins TRBV5-6 and TRBJ2-7; 9 bases are shared with TRBD1. Germline values: CDR1 SGHDT, CDR2 YYEEEE. CDR3 length equals 16 residues. After removal of 0 bases from V and 6 bases from J, the junction contained 10 bases not matched to a gene. CDR3 DNA sequence: TGTGCCAGCAGCTTGGCCGGAGGACAGGGGCTTACCGAGCAGTACTTC. Protein product: CASSLAGGQGLTEQYF.

This chain uses TRBV6-1 with TRBJ1-2; D remains unclear. The CDR3 is 16 amino acids. Trimming shortened V by 0 bases and J by 5 bases, and 16 bases separated the two germline ends. Germline V gives CDR1 MNHNS, CDR2 SASEGT. The CDR3, as DNA: TGTGCCAGCAGTGAAGCGCTTCGAGGGCGGGTGTATGGCTACACCTTC. Amino acid sequence: CASSEALRGRVYGYTF.

This chain joins TRBV5-5 and TRBJ1-2, with TRBD1 matching 8 bases. V trimming: 4 bases; J trimming: 2 bases; junction bases outside the gene matches: 10. CDR3 length: 16 amino acids. CDR1 SGHKS and CDR2 YYEKEE come from the germline V gene (reference sequence). In nucleotides, the CDR3 is TGTGCCAGCAGCCTCCCTCGGACAGGGACCAACTATGGCTACACCTTC. This encodes CASSLPRTGTNYGYTF.

The chain employs TRBV10-2 and TRBJ2-5; 11 bases align to TRBD2. The CDR3 is made up of 15 amino acids. In germline, CDR1 is WSHSY, CDR2 SAAADI. The trim removed 7 bases at V and 1 base at J, leaving 5 bases unmatched. CDR3 sequence (DNA): TGCGCCAGCAAGAGGCTAGCGGGGGGCCAAGAGACCCAGTACTTC. Protein sequence: CASKRLAGGQETQYF.

The gene calls are TRBV9 and TRBJ2-2; weak D call: TRBD2 (5 bases). CDR3 length: 14 amino acids. With 3 bases removed from V and 8 bases from J, the gap between germline ends came to 14 bases. Germline CDR1 is SGDLS and CDR2 is YYNGEE. CDR3 DNA: TGTGCCAGCAGCGCCCTATGGGGAGCAGGGGAGCTGTTTTTT. It specifies CASSALWGAGELFF.

The chain uses TRBV9 and TRBJ1-3, with 8 positions matching TRBD1. This CDR3 has 16 amino acids. Germline V gene lookup returns CDR1 SGDLS and CDR2 YYNGEE. Trimming took 2 bases from V and 2 from J; bases not matched to a gene: 6. The CDR3: CASSVYRGGTGNTIYF. Written as DNA, the CDR3 is TGTGCCAGCAGCGTGTACAGGGGGGGCACTGGAAACACCATATATTTT.

The V and J genes are TRBV11-2 and TRBJ2-2; D possibly corresponds to TRBD2 (5 bases). Trimming took off 0 bases at V and 6 bases at J, with 11 bases between the two ends. Germline V gene sequence: CDR1 SGHAT, CDR2 FQNNGV. The CDR3 is 15 amino acids. The CDR3, as DNA: TGTGCCAGCAGCTTAGAGGGGAGCGGCGCCGGGGAGCTGTTTTTT. It specifies CASSLEGSGAGELFF.

J is TRBJ1-2 and V is TRBV10-3; possible D gene TRBD1, 6 bases. The CDR3 extends over 12 amino acids. Deletions cut 8 bases from V and 8 bases from J, with 15 bases between. CDR1 and CDR2 (germline): ENHRY, SYGVKD. CDR3 loop: CAILQGGGGYTF. CDR3 bases: TGTGCCATCCTACAGGGAGGGGGAGGCTACACCTTC.

The V call is TRBV27, the J call TRBJ1-5; no reliable D call. CDR1 and CDR2 (germline): MNHEY, SMNVEV (reference sequence). There are 13 residues in the CDR3. The ends were cut back, 2 bases at V and 3 bases at J, with 5 bases in the middle. CDR3: CASSLTVNQPQHF. CDR3 DNA sequence: TGTGCCAGCAGTTTAACAGTCAATCAGCCCCAGCATTTT.

The chain joins TRBV13 to TRBJ1-5, with TRBD1 identical over 10 bases. This CDR3 has 15 amino acids. The trim removed 0 bases at V and 7 bases at J, leaving 3 bases unmatched. Per germline, CDR1 PRHDT and CDR2 FYEKMQ (reference sequence). The CDR3 sequence: CASSLGRTGGQPQHF. CDR3 sequence (DNA): TGTGCCAGCAGCTTAGGCAGGACAGGGGGACAGCCCCAGCATTTT.

This clone was recorded once. The chain recombines TRBV29-1 with TRBJ2-6; a possible D gene is TRBD2 (6 bases). Trimming pared 4 bases from V and 6 bases from J, leaving 10 bases between. From germline, CDR1 is SQVTM and CDR2 ANQGSEA. The CDR3 consists of 13 residues. CDR3: CSVVGEAANVLTF. DNA of the CDR3: TGCAGCGTTGTGGGGGAGGCGGCCAACGTCCTGACTTTC.

V usage is TRBV20-1 and J usage is TRBJ2-7, with D perhaps TRBD2 (5 bases). V gave up 6 bases and J gave up 0 bases, with 6 bases separating them. Germline lookup yields CDR1 DFQATT and CDR2 SNEGSKA (reference sequence). The CDR3 extends over 11 amino acids. Written as DNA, the CDR3 is TGCAGTGCGGGGAGCTCCTACGAGCAGTACTTC. This gives the protein CSAGSSYEQYF.

The chain links TRBV28 to TRBJ1-2; the D is unclear. CDR1 is MDHEN and CDR2 is SYDVKM in the germline V gene. V was trimmed by 7 bases and J by 8 bases, leaving 20 bases between them. CDR3 size: 14 residues. The CDR3 sequence: CASNPGGQAGGYTF. The DNA of the CDR3 is TGTGCCAGCAACCCTGGAGGGCAGGCAGGCGGCTACACCTTC.

The chain couples TRBV7-9 to TRBJ2-1; D might be TRBD2 (5 bases). Germline CDR1 and CDR2: SEHNR and FQNEAQ (reference sequence). The CDR3 sequence is 12 residues long. V shed 8 bases and J shed 8 bases, with 13 bases lying between them. The CDR3 sequence is CASEGLADEQFF. For the CDR3, the DNA is TGTGCCAGCGAAGGGCTAGCTGATGAGCAGTTCTTC.

This sequence joins TRBV2 and TRBJ2-7, with 8 bases that match TRBD2. Germline V gene sequence: CDR1 SNHLY, CDR2 FYNNEI. V lost 7 bases, J lost 0 bases, and 8 bases stayed unmatched. The CDR3 spans 15 residues. CDR3 sequence: CASTDGGVSSYEQYF. CDR3 coding DNA: TGTGCCAGCACCGACGGGGGGGTTAGCTCCTACGAGCAGTACTTC.

J is TRBJ1-2 and V is TRBV5-4, with D possibly being TRBD1 (5 bases). The V end lost 0 bases, the J end lost 3 bases, and 12 bases lay between the germline ends. This CDR3 is built from 15 residues. Germline lookup yields CDR1 SGHNT and CDR2 YYREEE (reference sequence). CDR3 amino acids: CASSLAGGGDYGYTF. The CDR3 nucleotides read TGTGCCAGCAGCTTGGCTGGGGGAGGTGACTATGGCTACACCTTC.